Listed below are T cell receptor beta chains from one sample, sequenced in a study of blood T cells in healthy people across ages. TCRdb passed the 5' RACE reads through MiXCR, listing each CDR3 protein once. Of some 1.5 million distinct CDR3 sequences in the sample, approximately 39% are singletons; the top ten hold under 5%. The specimen sequenced was blood. Source of these receptors: a woman between 18 and 29 years old in good health. Both conserved end residues are trimmed from each CDR3.

j_call: TRBJ1-5
v_call: TRBV12-3/TRBV12-4
cdr3_length: 11
cdr3_aa: ASSLNLRAPQH

j_call: TRBJ2-3
v_call: TRBV20-1
cdr3_length: 13
cdr3_aa: SASRTSGRTDTQY

j_call: TRBJ2-7
v_call: TRBV4-2
cdr3_length: 13
cdr3_aa: ASSQERTSRYEQY

j_call: TRBJ1-4
v_call: TRBV6-2/TRBV6-3
cdr3_length: 10
cdr3_aa: ASSYNTEKLF

j_call: -
v_call: TRBV7-2
cdr3_length: 12
cdr3_aa: ASSLAPPGNEQY

j_call: TRBJ1-1
v_call: TRBV9
cdr3_length: 13
cdr3_aa: ASSPREGVGTEAF

j_call: TRBJ1-1
v_call: TRBV9
cdr3_length: 14
cdr3_aa: ASSVGVASGNTEAF

j_call: TRBJ2-7
v_call: TRBV6-6
cdr3_length: 10
cdr3_aa: ASSGTGNEQY

j_call: TRBJ2-3
v_call: TRBV5-4
cdr3_length: 13
cdr3_aa: ASRSVQGYSDTQY

j_call: TRBJ2-4
v_call: TRBV7-8
cdr3_length: 15
cdr3_aa: ASSQPPWTGLENIQY